This T cell receptor beta chain was found in a study of patients and donors after allogeneic stem cell transplantation. TCRdb redid the calling of the RT-PCR reads with MiXCR, one entry per CDR3 protein. The data contain fewer than 60,000 distinct CDR3 sequences, less than 15% of them singletons. The germline V gene encodes CDR1 SGDLS and CDR2 YYNGEE. Trimming removed 0 bases at V and 7 bases at J, with 13 bases between. This CDR3 is 15 amino acids long. Sample: blood, either unsorted or a sorted T cell fraction (not recorded which). The TCR comes from a human donor who was either an allogeneic HSCT recipient or a stem cell or donor lymphocyte infusion donor (not recorded which). It is not recorded whose cells these are; they may come from a transplant donor. The chain is built from TRBV9 and TRBJ2-2; D call uncertain. CDR3 nucleotides: TGTGCCAGCAGCGTAGGGTGGGGAATGGACGGGGAGCTGTTTTTT. This codes for CASSVGWGMDGELFF.